The rows below give T cell receptor beta chains drawn from one sample of a study of tissue T cells after allogeneic stem cell transplantation. Using immunoSEQ multiplex PCR, the repertoire was profiled, and TCRdb retains in-frame clones only, with some absent. The table has approximately 6,000 clones, 65% to 80% seen once. The starting material was tissue from the rectum, obtained at autopsy. The receptor set was obtained from a woman aged 18 to 55 with breast cancer. Each CDR3 is given with its conserved first and last residue. The size entry is marked missing in some rows and otherwise reads once, few, many or a size class.

CDR3 protein	clone size	V gene	J gene
CSGRNRVNTEAFF	-	TRBV29-1	TRBJ1-1
CANSGTGIYNEQFF	few	TRBV6-4	TRBJ2-1
CASSSVNADEQYF	-	TRBV7-2	TRBJ2-7
CASSPSRNRYEQYF	-	TRBV7-2	TRBJ2-7
CASSGGGGNEKLFF	-	TRBV25-1	TRBJ1-4
CASSLWGRDEQFF	-	TRBV7-9	TRBJ2-1
CAWSRGTLGEQYF	-	TRBV30	TRBJ2-7
CASSGSRTDTQYF	-	TRBV4-2	TRBJ2-3
CASRLDRENIQYF	-	TRBV2	TRBJ2-4
CASSPTGAGADYGYTF	-	TRBV5-6	TRBJ1-2
CASSSDRGNSPLHF	-	TRBV7-6	TRBJ1-6
CASSSGGFGLRGQYF	-	TRBV5-4	TRBJ2-5
CASSSGSGGETQYF	-	TRBV7-7	TRBJ2-5
CASSSWDTDTGELFF	-	TRBV7-9	TRBJ2-2
CASSLGHGTGELFF	-	TRBV5-1	TRBJ2-2
CAWRPGTGSFSEQYF	-	TRBV30	TRBJ2-7
CASRTGLGGYTF	-	TRBV19	TRBJ1-2
CASSISENTEAFF	-	TRBV19	TRBJ1-1
CASSLMGGDTEAFF	few	TRBV7-2	TRBJ1-1
CASSRGQDYEQYF	-	TRBV2	TRBJ2-7
CASSLALAGGQYF	-	TRBV7-9	TRBJ2-5
CASSQDYPNTGELFF	-	TRBV4-3	TRBJ2-2
CASSQSGANYGYTF	once	TRBV4-3	TRBJ1-2
CASSLPGWGYGYTF	-	TRBV7-9	TRBJ1-2
CASSGWTSVAYEQYF	-	TRBV27	TRBJ2-7
CASSLMDGSDTQYF	-	TRBV7-3	TRBJ2-3
CASRQSGGANTGELFF	-	TRBV28	TRBJ2-2
CASRWDSNQPQHF	few	TRBV19	TRBJ1-5
CAISETPGLAGDEQFF	-	TRBV10-3	TRBJ2-1
CASSLRAEKAYEQYF	-	TRBV7-3	TRBJ2-7
CASSQDTLAGGPMLTDTQYF	-	TRBV4-2	TRBJ2-3
CASSQREGEKLFF	-	TRBV4-3	TRBJ1-4
CASSAKGHIQYF	-	TRBV19	TRBJ2-4
CASTLTTGEVEQFF	-	TRBV7-9	TRBJ2-1
CASSQDLTETQYF	few	TRBV5-4	TRBJ2-5
CASTDRGAGNNQPQHF	medium-sized	TRBV19	TRBJ1-5
CASSNLASGRAFTGELFF	-	TRBV5-4	TRBJ2-2
CASSPGYGLVGDNEQFF	-	TRBV5-1	TRBJ2-1
CASSLTLVDTQYF	few	TRBV7-3	TRBJ2-3
CASSLLGGEGRETQYF	-	TRBV28	TRBJ2-5
CASSFPPGGDQETQYF	few	TRBV5-1	TRBJ2-5
CASSRERTGELFF	once	TRBV25-1	TRBJ2-2
CASSNPSSETQYF	-	TRBV19	TRBJ2-5
CAISAPTGIGYTF	-	TRBV10-3	TRBJ1-2
CASSYGPQLPDTQYF	-	TRBV6-2/TRBV6-3	TRBJ2-3
CASSDLERRETQYF	-	TRBV2	TRBJ2-5
CASSQGMNNEQFF	-	TRBV4-3	TRBJ2-1
CATRVGAIEAFF	-	TRBV28	TRBJ1-1
CASSSETVSGANVLTF	few	TRBV5-6	TRBJ2-6
CASSPLGGSGANVLTF	-	TRBV3-1/TRBV3-2	TRBJ2-6
CASSGGLAGGGTDTQYF	-	TRBV5-1	TRBJ2-3
CASSPATNEKLFF	-	TRBV18	TRBJ1-4
CSVRGADTQYF	-	TRBV20-1	TRBJ2-3
CASSTPTGNSYEQYF	-	TRBV28	TRBJ2-7